This TCR beta chain came from a study of blood T cell repertoires in COVID-19. Study details: Italy, Spain and the United States were the sources of the convalescent and acute COVID-19 samples. T cells, B-cell-depleted T cells, or PBMCs provided the cDNA or gDNA that served as material.

This clone was recorded only once. V shed 0 bases and J shed 5 bases, with 21 bases lying between them. The germline gives CDR1 MNHEY, CDR2 SVGEGT. The CDR3 runs 18 residues. Original data processing: Estimation of nucleated cell counts was performed using reference gene primer amplification. This table comes from immunoSEQ multiplex PCR, and its TCRdb copy is limited to in-frame clones, with some not included. V and J calls and clone size are copied from that table; D and trimming were computed from the DNA. The sample contains over 110,000 clones, over 70% of which appear only once. Sequenced input: peripheral blood. This sequence was found in an older woman with acute or convalescent COVID-19. The chain joins TRBV6-2 or TRBV6-3 to TRBJ2-3; D is perhaps TRBD2 (8 bases). CDR3 residues: CASSYSGTSSRGIDTQYF. The DNA of the CDR3 is TGTGCCAGCAGTTACTCGGGGACTAGTTCCAGGGGGATAGATACGCAGTATTTT.